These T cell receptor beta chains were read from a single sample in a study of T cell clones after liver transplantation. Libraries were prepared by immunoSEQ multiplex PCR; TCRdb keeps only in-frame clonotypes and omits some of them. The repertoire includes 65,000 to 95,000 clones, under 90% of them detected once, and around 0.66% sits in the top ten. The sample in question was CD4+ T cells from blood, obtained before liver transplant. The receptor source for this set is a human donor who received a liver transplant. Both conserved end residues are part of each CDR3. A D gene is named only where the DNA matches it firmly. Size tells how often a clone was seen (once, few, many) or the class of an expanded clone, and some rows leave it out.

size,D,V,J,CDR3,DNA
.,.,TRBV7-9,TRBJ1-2,CASSSTVRGNYGYTF,TGTGCCAGCAGCTCAACTGTCCGGGGTAACTATGGCTACACCTTC
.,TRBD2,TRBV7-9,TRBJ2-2,CASSLGLAGARHTGELFF,TGTGCCAGCAGCCTCGGACTAGCGGGAGCACGACACACCGGGGAGCTGTTTTTT
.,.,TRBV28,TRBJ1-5,CASRTRVLGGNQPQHF,TGTGCCAGCAGAACCAGGGTCCTCGGGGGCAATCAGCCCCAGCATTTT
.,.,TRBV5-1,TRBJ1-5,CASSLAGNNQPQHF,TGCGCCAGCAGCTTGGCAGGGAACAATCAGCCCCAGCATTTT
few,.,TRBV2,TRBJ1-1,CASSEGPGTEAFF,TGTGCCAGCAGCGAGGGCCCGGGGACTGAAGCTTTCTTT
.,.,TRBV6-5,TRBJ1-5,CASSYSRGKPQHF,TGTGCCAGCAGTTACTCGAGGGGTAAGCCCCAGCATTTT
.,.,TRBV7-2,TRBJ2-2,CASSFVRGGSGELFF,TGTGCCAGCAGCTTCGTCAGGGGAGGATCCGGGGAGCTGTTTTTT
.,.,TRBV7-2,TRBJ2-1,CASSLARSSYNEQFF,TGTGCCAGCAGCTTAGCCAGGAGCTCCTACAATGAGCAGTTCTTC
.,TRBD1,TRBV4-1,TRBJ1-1,CASSHQDRRTEAFF,TGCGCCAGCAGCCATCAGGACAGGCGAACTGAAGCTTTCTTT
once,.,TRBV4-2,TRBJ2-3,CASSQPTLDTQYF,TGTGCCAGCAGCCAACCCACATTAGATACGCAGTATTTT